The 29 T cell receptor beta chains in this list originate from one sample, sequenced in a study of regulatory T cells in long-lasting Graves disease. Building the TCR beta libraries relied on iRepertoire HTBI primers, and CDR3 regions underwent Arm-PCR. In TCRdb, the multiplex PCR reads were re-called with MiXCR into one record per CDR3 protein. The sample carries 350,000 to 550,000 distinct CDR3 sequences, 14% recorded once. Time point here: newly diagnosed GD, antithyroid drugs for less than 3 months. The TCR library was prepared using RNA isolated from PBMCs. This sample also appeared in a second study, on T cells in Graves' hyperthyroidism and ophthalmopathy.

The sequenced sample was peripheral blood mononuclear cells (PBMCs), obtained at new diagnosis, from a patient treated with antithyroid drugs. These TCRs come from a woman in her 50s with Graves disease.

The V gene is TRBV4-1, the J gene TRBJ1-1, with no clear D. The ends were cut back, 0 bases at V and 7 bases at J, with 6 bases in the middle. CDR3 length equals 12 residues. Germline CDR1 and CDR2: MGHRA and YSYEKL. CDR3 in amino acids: CASSQDEHEAFF. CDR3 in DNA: TGCGCCAGCAGCCAAGATGAGCATGAAGCTTTCTTT.

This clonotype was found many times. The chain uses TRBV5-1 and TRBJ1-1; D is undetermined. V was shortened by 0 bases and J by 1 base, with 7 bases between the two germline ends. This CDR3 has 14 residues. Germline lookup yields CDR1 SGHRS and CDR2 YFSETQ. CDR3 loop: CASSLALTNTEAFF. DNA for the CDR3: TGCGCCAGCAGCTTGGCTCTGACGAACACTGAAGCTTTCTTT.

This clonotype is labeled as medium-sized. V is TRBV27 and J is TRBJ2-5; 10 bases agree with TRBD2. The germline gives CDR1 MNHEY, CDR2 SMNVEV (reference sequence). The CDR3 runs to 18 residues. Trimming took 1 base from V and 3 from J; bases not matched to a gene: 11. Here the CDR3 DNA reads TGTGCCAGCAGTTTATGGTCTAGCGGGAGCTTAGGAGAAGAGACCCAGTACTTC. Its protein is CASSLWSSGSLGEETQYF.

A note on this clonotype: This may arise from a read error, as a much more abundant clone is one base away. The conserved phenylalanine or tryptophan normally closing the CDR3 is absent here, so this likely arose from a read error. As DNA, the CDR3 is TGTGCCAGCAGCTCACTAGCGGGAAGCTCAGATACGCAGTATCTT. Its protein is CASSSLAGSSDTQYL. The rearrangement joins TRBV3-1 to TRBJ2-3, with 10 bases fitting TRBD2. With V trimmed by 5 bases and J by 4 bases, 6 bases remained unmatched. The germline gives CDR1 LGHDT, CDR2 YNNKEL (reference sequence). This CDR3 is 15 amino acids long.

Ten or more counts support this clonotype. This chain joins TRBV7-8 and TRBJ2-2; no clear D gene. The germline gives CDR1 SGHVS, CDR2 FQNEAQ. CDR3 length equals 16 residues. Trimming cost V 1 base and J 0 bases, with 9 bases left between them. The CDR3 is CASSLVGQPNTGELFF. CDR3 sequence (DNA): TGTGCCAGCAGCTTAGTTGGGCAGCCGAACACCGGGGAGCTGTTTTTT.

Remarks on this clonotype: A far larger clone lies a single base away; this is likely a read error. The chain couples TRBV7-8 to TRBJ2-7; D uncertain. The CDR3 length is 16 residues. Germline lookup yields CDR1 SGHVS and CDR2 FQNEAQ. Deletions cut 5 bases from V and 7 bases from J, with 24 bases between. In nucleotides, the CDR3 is TGTGCCAGCAGCCCCTGGACCCGGGCCGGCAGCAATGAGCAGTACTTC. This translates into CASSPWTRAGSNEQYF.

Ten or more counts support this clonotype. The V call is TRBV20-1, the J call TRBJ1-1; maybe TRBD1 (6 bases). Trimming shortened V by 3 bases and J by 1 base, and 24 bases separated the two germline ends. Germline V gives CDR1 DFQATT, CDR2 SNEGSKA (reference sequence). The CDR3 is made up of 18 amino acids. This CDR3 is CSASSWGLNFKQNTEAFF. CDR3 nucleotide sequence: TGCAGTGCTAGTTCCTGGGGGCTGAATTTCAAACAGAACACTGAAGCTTTCTTT.

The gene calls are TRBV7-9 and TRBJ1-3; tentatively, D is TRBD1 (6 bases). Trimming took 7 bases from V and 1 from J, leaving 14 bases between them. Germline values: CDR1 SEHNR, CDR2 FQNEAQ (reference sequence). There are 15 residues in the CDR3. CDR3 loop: CASKSGGASGNTIYF. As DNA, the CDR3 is TGTGCCAGCAAGAGTGGGGGGGCGTCTGGAAACACCATATATTTT.

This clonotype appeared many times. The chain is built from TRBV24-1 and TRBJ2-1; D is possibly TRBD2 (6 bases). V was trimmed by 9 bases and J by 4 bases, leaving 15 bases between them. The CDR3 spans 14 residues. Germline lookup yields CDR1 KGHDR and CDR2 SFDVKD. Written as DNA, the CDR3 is TGTGCCACCGGAGTCGGGGGACCTTACAATGAGCAGTTCTTC. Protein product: CATGVGGPYNEQFF.

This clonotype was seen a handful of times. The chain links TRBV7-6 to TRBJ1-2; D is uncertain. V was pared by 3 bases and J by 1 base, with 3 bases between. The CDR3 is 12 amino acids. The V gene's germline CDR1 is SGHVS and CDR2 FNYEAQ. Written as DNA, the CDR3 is TGTGCCAGCAGCTTTTTTAACTATGGCTACACCTTC. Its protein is CASSFFNYGYTF.

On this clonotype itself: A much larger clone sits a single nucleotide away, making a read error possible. The CDR3 region has the DNA TGTGCCAGCAGTTACTCGAGGGTAGCGCCTCTGAGGGTCTACGAGCAGCACTTC. It encodes CASSYSRVAPLRVYEQHF. This sequence joins TRBV6-5 and TRBJ2-7, with a possible D match to TRBD2 (5 bases). The CDR3 totals 18 residues. CDR1 and CDR2 from the germline V gene are MNHEY and SVGAGI.

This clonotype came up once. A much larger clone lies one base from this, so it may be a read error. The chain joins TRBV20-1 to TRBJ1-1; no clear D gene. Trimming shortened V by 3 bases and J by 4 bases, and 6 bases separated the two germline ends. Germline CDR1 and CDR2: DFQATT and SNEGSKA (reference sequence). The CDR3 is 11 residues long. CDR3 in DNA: TGCAGTGCTAGCCGGGGCACTGAAGCTTTCTTT. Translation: CSASRGTEAFF.

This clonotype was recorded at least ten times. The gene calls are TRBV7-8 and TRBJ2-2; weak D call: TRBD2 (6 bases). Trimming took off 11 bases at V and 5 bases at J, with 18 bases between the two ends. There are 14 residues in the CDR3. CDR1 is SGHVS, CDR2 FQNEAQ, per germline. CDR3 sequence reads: CAGRTSYVTGELFF. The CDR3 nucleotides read TGTGCCGGGAGGACTTCATATGTGACCGGGGAGCTGTTTTTT.

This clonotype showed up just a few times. CDR3 sequence (DNA): TGTGCCAGCAGTTTTGAGGCCGGGACAGGCCGGTCCGGGGAGCTGTTTTTT. It is translated as CASSFEAGTGRSGELFF. V usage is TRBV6-9 and J usage is TRBJ2-2, with 8 bases lining up with TRBD1. The CDR3 is made up of 17 amino acids. Germline CDR1 reads MNHGY; CDR2 reads SVAAGI. V lost 4 bases to trimming and J lost 6 bases; unmatched junction nucleotides: 13.

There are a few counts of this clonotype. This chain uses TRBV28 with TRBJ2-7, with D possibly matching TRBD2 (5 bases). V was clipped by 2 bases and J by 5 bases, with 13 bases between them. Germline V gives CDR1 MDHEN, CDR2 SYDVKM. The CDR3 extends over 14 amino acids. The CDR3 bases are TGTGCCAGCAGTTTAGTCGGGATCAGCAACGAGCAGTACTTC. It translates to CASSLVGISNEQYF.

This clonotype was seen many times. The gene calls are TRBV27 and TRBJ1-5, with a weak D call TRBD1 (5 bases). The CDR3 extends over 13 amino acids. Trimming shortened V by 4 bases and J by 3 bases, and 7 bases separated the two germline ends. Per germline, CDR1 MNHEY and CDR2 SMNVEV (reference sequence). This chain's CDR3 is CASSSGANQPQHF. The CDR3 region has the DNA TGTGCCAGCAGTTCCGGGGCCAATCAGCCCCAGCATTTT.

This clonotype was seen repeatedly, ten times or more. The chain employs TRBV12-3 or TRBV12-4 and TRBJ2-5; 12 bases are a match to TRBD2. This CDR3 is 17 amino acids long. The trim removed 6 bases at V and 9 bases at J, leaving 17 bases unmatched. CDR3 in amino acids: CASRKGKQGLAGPPQYF. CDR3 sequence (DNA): TGTGCCAGCAGAAAAGGAAAACAGGGACTAGCGGGTCCCCCCCAGTACTTC.

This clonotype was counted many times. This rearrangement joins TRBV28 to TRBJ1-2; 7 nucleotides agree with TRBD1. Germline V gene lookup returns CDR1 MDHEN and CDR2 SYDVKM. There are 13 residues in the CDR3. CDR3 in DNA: TGTGCGGGGGGACAGCGAAGTGGCTATGGCTACACCTTC. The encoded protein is CAGGQRSGYGYTF.

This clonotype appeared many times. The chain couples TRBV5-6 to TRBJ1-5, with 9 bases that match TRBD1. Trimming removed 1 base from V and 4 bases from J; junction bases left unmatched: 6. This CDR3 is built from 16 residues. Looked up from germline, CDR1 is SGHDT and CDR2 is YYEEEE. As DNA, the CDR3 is TGTGCCAGCAGCTTGAACGGACAGGGGAGAAATCAGCCCCAGCATTTT. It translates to CASSLNGQGRNQPQHF.

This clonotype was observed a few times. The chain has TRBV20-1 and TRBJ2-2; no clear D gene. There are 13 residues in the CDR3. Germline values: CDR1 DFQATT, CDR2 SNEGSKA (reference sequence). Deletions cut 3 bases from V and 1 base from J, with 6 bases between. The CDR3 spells CSASQVNTGELFF. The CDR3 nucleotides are TGCAGTGCTAGTCAAGTGAACACCGGGGAGCTGTTTTTT.

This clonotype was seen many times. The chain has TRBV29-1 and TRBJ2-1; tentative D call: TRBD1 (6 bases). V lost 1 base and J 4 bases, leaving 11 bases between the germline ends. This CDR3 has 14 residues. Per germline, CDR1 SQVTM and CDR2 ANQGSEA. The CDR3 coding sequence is TGCAGCGTTGAAGGATATGACAGGTACAATGAGCAGTTCTTC. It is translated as CSVEGYDRYNEQFF.

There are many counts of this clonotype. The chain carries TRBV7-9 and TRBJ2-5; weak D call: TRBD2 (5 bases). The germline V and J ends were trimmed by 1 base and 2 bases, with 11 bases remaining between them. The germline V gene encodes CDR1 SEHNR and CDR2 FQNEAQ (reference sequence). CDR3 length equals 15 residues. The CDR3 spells CASSLVEGLQETQYF. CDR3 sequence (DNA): TGTGCCAGCAGCTTAGTCGAGGGATTGCAAGAGACCCAGTACTTC.

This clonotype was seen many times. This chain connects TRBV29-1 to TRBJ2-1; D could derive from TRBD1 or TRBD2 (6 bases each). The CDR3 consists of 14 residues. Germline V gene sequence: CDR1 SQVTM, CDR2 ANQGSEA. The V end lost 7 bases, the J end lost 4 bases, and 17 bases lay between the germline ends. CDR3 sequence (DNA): TGCAGCGGGTACCCGGGGGCACCTTACAATGAGCAGTTCTTC. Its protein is CSGYPGAPYNEQFF.

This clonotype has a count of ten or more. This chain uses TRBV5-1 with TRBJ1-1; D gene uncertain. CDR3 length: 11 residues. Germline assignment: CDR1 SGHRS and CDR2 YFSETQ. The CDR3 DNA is TGCGACTTGTGGAGGAACACTGAAGCTTTCTTT. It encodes CDLWRNTEAFF.

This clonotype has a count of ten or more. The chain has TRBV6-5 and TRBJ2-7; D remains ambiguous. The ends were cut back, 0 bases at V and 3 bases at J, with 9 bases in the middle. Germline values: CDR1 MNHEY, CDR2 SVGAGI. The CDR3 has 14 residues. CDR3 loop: CASSYSRLGYEQYF. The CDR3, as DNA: TGTGCCAGCAGTTACTCGAGGCTCGGCTACGAGCAGTACTTC.

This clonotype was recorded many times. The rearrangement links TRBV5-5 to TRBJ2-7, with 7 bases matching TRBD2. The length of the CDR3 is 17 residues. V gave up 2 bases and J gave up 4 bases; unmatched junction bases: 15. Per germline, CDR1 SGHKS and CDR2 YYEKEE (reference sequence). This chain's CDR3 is CASSFLIGRDTAYEQYF. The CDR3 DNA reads TGTGCCAGCAGCTTCCTAATTGGGAGGGATACGGCGTACGAGCAGTACTTC.

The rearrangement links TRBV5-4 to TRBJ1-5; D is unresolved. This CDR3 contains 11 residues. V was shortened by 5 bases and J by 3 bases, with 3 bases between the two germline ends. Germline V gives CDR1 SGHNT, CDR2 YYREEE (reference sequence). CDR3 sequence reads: CASSFNQPQHF. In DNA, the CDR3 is TGTGCCAGCAGTTTCAATCAGCCCCAGCATTTT. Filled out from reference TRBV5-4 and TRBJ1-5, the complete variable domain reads ETGVTQSPTHLIKTRGQQVTLRCSSQSGHNTVSWYQQALGQGPQFIFQYYREEENGRGNFPPRFSGLQFPNYSSELNVNALELDDSALYLCASSFNQPQHFGDGTRLSIL.

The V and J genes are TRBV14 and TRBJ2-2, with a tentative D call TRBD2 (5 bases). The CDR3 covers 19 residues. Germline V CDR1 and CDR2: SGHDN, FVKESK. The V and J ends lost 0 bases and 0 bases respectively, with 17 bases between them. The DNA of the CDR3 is TGTGCCAGCAGCCAAGATCCGCCCCTTCTAGCAGCGAACACCGGGGAGCTGTTTTTT. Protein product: CASSQDPPLLAANTGELFF.

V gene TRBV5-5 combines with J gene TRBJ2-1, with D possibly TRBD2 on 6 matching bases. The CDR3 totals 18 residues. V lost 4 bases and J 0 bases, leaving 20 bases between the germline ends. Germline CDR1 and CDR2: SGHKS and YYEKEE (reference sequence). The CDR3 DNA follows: TGTGCCAGCAGCGACGCGCTCCCGGGACTTGGCTCCTACAATGAGCAGTTCTTC. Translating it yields CASSDALPGLGSYNEQFF.